A single sample is the source of the 11 T cell receptor beta chains below, sequenced in a study of CD8+CD57+ T cells in acquired aplastic anemia. Using genomic DNA as the template, TCR beta VDJ and CDR3 profiling was carried out. TCRdb reprocessed the reads with MiXCR, giving one entry per CDR3 protein. The table lists about 150,000 distinct CDR3 sequences, 35% to 50% of them singletons, with 7.5% to 9.5% in the top ten. Sequenced input: sorted CD4+, CD8+, or CD8+CD57+ T cells (not recorded which) from PBMCs. The receptors stem from a human donor in good health, serving as a control.

This clonotype has at least ten counts. The chain has TRBV25-1 and TRBJ2-1; tentatively, D is TRBD2 (6 bases). This CDR3 comprises 16 residues. V was trimmed by 3 bases and J by 7 bases, leaving 19 bases between them. Germline CDR1 reads MGHDK; CDR2 reads SYGVNS. CDR3 sequence (DNA): TGTGCCAGCAGTGAGTCCGGGACTCAACTTCGGAATGAGCAGTTCTTC. This translates into CASSESGTQLRNEQFF. Variable domain in full (rest from reference TRBV25-1 and TRBJ2-1): EADIYQTPRYLVIGTGKKITLECSQTMGHDKMYWYQQDPGMELHLIHYSYGVNSTEKGDLSSESTVSRIRTEHFPLTLESARPSHTSQYLCASSESGTQLRNEQFFGPGTRLTVL.

By sample fraction, this clonotype is medium-sized (0.01 to 0.1%). The chain uses TRBV29-1 and TRBJ1-2; a possible D gene is TRBD1 (5 bases). V lost 6 bases to trimming and J lost 4 bases, with 12 bases between them. The CDR3 runs to 12 residues. Germline-derived CDR1 and CDR2 are SQVTM and ANQGSEA. CDR3 loop: CSVLRDSYGYTF. CDR3 bases: TGCAGCGTACTCAGGGATTCCTATGGCTACACCTTC.

As regards this clonotype: Possible read error: a much larger clone is one base away. Since no conserved phenylalanine or tryptophan closes the CDR3, a read error is the likely cause. The chain recombines TRBV6-2 or TRBV6-3 with TRBJ1-2; D remains ambiguous. Looked up from germline, CDR1 is MNHEY and CDR2 is SVGEGT. CDR3 length: 12 amino acids. The V end lost 5 bases, the J end lost 4 bases, and 8 bases lay between the germline ends. The CDR3 sequence is CASSRPGYGYTS. As DNA, the CDR3 is TGTGCCAGCAGTCGACCTGGCTATGGCTACACCTCC.

This clonotype was found many times. The rearrangement links TRBV6-1 to TRBJ2-1, with 10 bases fitting TRBD1. J was trimmed by 0 bases and V by 6 bases; bases with no gene match: 2. Germline CDR1 reads MNHNS; CDR2 reads SASEGT. CDR3 size: 15 residues. In nucleotides, the CDR3 is TGTGCCAGCAGAAGGACAGGGGGCTCCTACAATGAGCAGTTCTTC. Its translation is CASRRTGGSYNEQFF.

V gene TRBV27 combines with J gene TRBJ1-2; D ambiguous. This CDR3 has 14 amino acids. V dropped 5 bases and J dropped 7 bases, with 17 bases sitting between them. Looked up from germline, CDR1 is MNHEY and CDR2 is SMNVEV (reference sequence). The CDR3 bases are TGTGCCAGCAGTCCAGTCGGCGCGCCTAGTGGCTACACCTTC. This translates into CASSPVGAPSGYTF.

This clonotype was counted only a few times. The chain employs TRBV2 and TRBJ2-7; a possible D gene is TRBD1 (6 bases). In germline, CDR1 is SNHLY, CDR2 FYNNEI. The CDR3 covers 12 residues. The V and J ends lost 5 bases and 4 bases respectively, with 9 bases between them. CDR3 amino acids: CASSYTGYEQYF. The CDR3 DNA is TGTGCCAGCAGTTATACAGGGTACGAGCAGTACTTC.

As concerns this clonotype: This could be a read error, since a much larger clone is one nucleotide away. J is TRBJ2-2 and V is TRBV5-1; 8 bases align to TRBD1. Per the germline V gene, CDR1 is SGHRS and CDR2 is YFSETQ. The CDR3 sequence is 14 residues long. Trimming took 4 bases from V and 3 from J; bases not matched to a gene: 2. CDR3: CASSLTGDTGELFF. CDR3 nucleotides: TGCGCCAGCAGCCTGACAGGGGACACCGGGGAGCTGTTTTTT.

This clonotype was recorded once. This rearrangement joins TRBV18 to TRBJ1-5; a weak D match, TRBD1 (6 bases). Trimming left V 5 bases short and J 2 bases short, with 13 bases between. CDR3 length equals 15 residues. CDR1 is KGHSH, CDR2 LQKENI, per germline. This CDR3 reads CASSLQGSGNQPQHF. In DNA, the CDR3 is TGTGCCAGCTCATTACAGGGATCGGGCAATCAGCCCCAGCATTTT.

Comment on this clonotype: This CDR3 is missing its conserved last phenylalanine or tryptophan, likely due to a read error. The chain combines TRBV6-1 with TRBJ1-5; a possible D gene is TRBD1 (6 bases). The CDR3 consists of 16 residues. Germline V gives CDR1 MNHNS, CDR2 SASEGT. V lost 3 bases, J lost 2 bases, and 14 bases lay in between. CDR3 sequence: CASSEGQGRGNQPQHL. Here the CDR3 DNA reads TGTGCCAGCAGTGAGGGGCAGGGGAGAGGCAATCAGCCCCAGCATCTT.

This chain uses TRBV5-5 with TRBJ2-5; the match to TRBD2 covers 7 bases. The germline V gene has CDR1 SGHKS and CDR2 YYEKEE (reference sequence). V lost 4 bases, J lost 1 base, and 13 bases stayed unmatched. This CDR3 is built from 17 residues. DNA of the CDR3: TGTGCCAGCAGCCCCGGGGGTCGGCTAGCGGTCCAAGAGACCCAGTACTTC. Amino acid sequence: CASSPGGRLAVQETQYF.

This clonotype has just a few counts. Given a much more abundant clone one base away, this may be a read error. This chain links TRBV5-5 with TRBJ1-6; D is perhaps TRBD1 (5 bases). This CDR3 region has 15 residues. Germline V CDR1 and CDR2: SGHKS, YYEKEE (reference sequence). V was pared by 3 bases and J by 9 bases, with 16 bases between. The CDR3 DNA is TGTGCCAGCAGCTGGCAACGGGGGATGGGTTCACCCCTCCACTTT. It encodes CASSWQRGMGSPLHF. The full variable domain, with the rest looked up from reference TRBV5-5 and TRBJ1-6, is DAGVTQSPTHLIKTRGQQVTLRCSPISGHKSVSWYQQVLGQGPQFIFQYYEKEERGRGNFPDRFSARQFPNYSSELNVNALLLGDSALYLCASSWQRGMGSPLHFGNGTRLTVT.